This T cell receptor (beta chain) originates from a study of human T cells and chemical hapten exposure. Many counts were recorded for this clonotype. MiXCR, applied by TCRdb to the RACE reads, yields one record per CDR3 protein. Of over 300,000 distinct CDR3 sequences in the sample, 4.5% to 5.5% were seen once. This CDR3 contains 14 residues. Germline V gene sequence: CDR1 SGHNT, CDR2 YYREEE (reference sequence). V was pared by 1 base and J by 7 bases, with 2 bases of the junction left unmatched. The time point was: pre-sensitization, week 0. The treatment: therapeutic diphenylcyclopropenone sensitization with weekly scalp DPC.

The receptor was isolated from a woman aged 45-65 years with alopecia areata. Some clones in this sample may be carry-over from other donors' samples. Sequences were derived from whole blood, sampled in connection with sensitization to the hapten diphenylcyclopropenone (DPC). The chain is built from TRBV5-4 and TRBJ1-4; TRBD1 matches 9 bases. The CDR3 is CASSLTGGGEKLFF. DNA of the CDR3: TGTGCCAGCAGCTTGACAGGGGGCGGTGAAAAACTGTTTTTT.